These T cell receptor beta chains were read from a single sample in a study of blood T cell repertoires in COVID-19. Sequencing used immunoSEQ multiplex PCR; TCRdb keeps in-frame clones, though not all of them. The data hold under 350,000 clones, with around nine tenths observed a single time. Sequenced input: PBMCs or T cells enriched from blood (not recorded which). These receptors were collected from a woman aged 18-29 years who had recovered from COVID-19. Both conserved end residues are part of each CDR3. Each record gives: D gene, clone size, V gene, J gene, CDR3 protein, CDR3 DNA. A D gene is named only where the DNA matches it firmly. Only part of the rows carry a size: once, few, many, or a class if the clone is expanded.

TRBD1	few	TRBV11-3	TRBJ2-2	CASSLGQGVAGELFF	TGTGCCAGCAGCTTAGGACAGGGGGTGGCCGGGGAGCTGTTTTTT
.	.	TRBV3-1/TRBV3-2	TRBJ1-1	CASSTGLNTEAFF	TGTGCCAGCAGCACCGGGTTGAACACTGAAGCTTTCTTT
TRBD2	.	TRBV7-2	TRBJ2-5	CASSWASGEGAQETQYF	TGTGCCAGCAGCTGGGCTAGCGGGGAGGGAGCCCAAGAGACCCAGTACTTC
TRBD1	.	TRBV28	TRBJ1-5	CASSPDRAYSNQPQHF	TGTGCCAGCAGTCCGGACAGGGCCTATAGCAATCAGCCCCAGCATTTT
.	.	TRBV9	TRBJ2-1	CASSFGGHSYNEQFF	TGTGCCAGCAGCTTCGGGGGTCACTCCTACAATGAGCAGTTCTTC
.	.	TRBV25-1	TRBJ1-1	CASSQTRGLNTEAFF	TGTGCCAGCAGTCAGACTCGAGGGCTGAACACTGAAGCTTTCTTT
.	.	TRBV3-1/TRBV3-2	TRBJ1-2	CASSQFAGVDYGYTF	TGTGCCAGCAGCCAGTTCGCGGGGGTGGACTATGGCTACACCTTC
TRBD1	.	TRBV28	TRBJ2-7	CASKRTGWDYEQYF	TGTGCCAGCAAAAGGACAGGGTGGGACTACGAGCAGTACTTC
TRBD1	.	TRBV5-1	TRBJ2-7	CASSFTAGGNEQYF	TGCGCCAGCAGCTTCACAGCAGGGGGCAACGAGCAGTACTTC
TRBD2	few	TRBV11-3	TRBJ2-1	CASSLTSGSLNEQFF	TGTGCCAGCAGTTTGACTAGCGGGAGTTTAAATGAGCAGTTCTTC
.	few	TRBV2	TRBJ2-3	CASSEERRTDTQYF	TGTGCCAGCAGTGAAGAGAGGCGCACAGATACGCAGTATTTT
.	.	TRBV7-2	TRBJ1-1	CASSLVAGQHTEAFF	TGTGCCAGCAGCTTAGTGGCGGGGCAGCACACTGAAGCTTTCTTT
TRBD1	.	TRBV7-6	TRBJ1-3	CASSPGTETYTIYF	TGTGCCAGCAGCCCCGGGACAGAGACTTACACCATATATTTT
TRBD2	.	TRBV9	TRBJ2-1	CASSVPRGGGRPENEQFF	TGTGCCAGCAGCGTACCCCGCGGCGGGGGGCGCCCGGAGAATGAGCAGTTCTTC
TRBD2	once	TRBV7-9	TRBJ2-1	CASSLVRTSGRVPNEQFF	TGTGCCAGCAGCTTAGTTCGGACTAGCGGGAGGGTCCCTAATGAGCAGTTCTTC
.	.	TRBV18	TRBJ1-2	CASSPPVRQGLGINYGYTF	TGTGCCAGCTCACCCCCAGTCCGGCAGGGATTAGGCATAAACTATGGCTACACCTTC
TRBD2	.	TRBV9	TRBJ2-2	CASSPGLAGINTGELFF	TGTGCCAGCAGCCCGGGACTAGCGGGGATAAACACCGGGGAGCTGTTTTTT
TRBD2	.	TRBV5-4	TRBJ2-5	CASSLGLAWETQYF	TGTGCCAGCAGCTTGGGACTAGCCTGGGAGACCCAGTACTTC
.	few	TRBV7-2	TRBJ1-3	CASSRAGPGNTIYF	TGTGCCAGCAGCCGGGCGGGACCGGGAAACACCATATATTTT
.	.	TRBV28	TRBJ1-4	CASSLPLEGSNEKLFF	TGTGCCAGCAGTTTACCCCTGGAGGGTTCTAATGAAAAACTGTTTTTT
.	.	TRBV3-1/TRBV3-2	TRBJ2-7	CASSQTVVAAYEQYF	TGTGCCAGCAGCCAAACGGTGGTAGCGGCCTACGAGCAGTACTTC
TRBD1	.	TRBV3-1/TRBV3-2	TRBJ2-5	CASSQGTGDQETQYF	TGTGCCAGCAGCCAAGGGACAGGGGACCAAGAGACCCAGTACTTC
TRBD1	once	TRBV27	TRBJ1-6	CASSFRGQGVMGSPLHF	TGTGCCAGCAGTTTCCGCGGACAGGGTGTGATGGGTTCACCCCTCCACTTT
TRBD2	.	TRBV5-1	TRBJ2-1	CASSLAPSGGPGEQFF	TGCGCCAGCAGCTTGGCGCCTAGCGGGGGCCCCGGAGAGCAGTTCTTC
TRBD1	.	TRBV27	TRBJ2-7	CASSLTGTVYEQYF	TGTGCCAGCAGTCTCACCGGGACAGTCTACGAGCAGTACTTC
.	.	TRBV20-1	TRBJ1-5	CSASKVRVNNQPQHF	TGCAGTGCTAGTAAGGTCAGGGTGAACAATCAGCCCCAGCATTTT
TRBD2	.	TRBV2	TRBJ2-7	CASTWTSTYEQYF	TGTGCCAGCACCTGGACTAGCACCTACGAGCAGTACTTC
TRBD2	.	TRBV5-1	TRBJ2-6	CASRSGLAGGSGANVLTF	TGCGCCAGCAGGAGTGGACTAGCGGGAGGATCAGGGGCCAACGTCCTGACTTTC
.	once	TRBV7-9	TRBJ1-4	CASSLGQSGVREKLFF	TGTGCCAGCAGCTTAGGACAGTCGGGGGTTCGGGAAAAACTGTTTTTT
.	few	TRBV4-3	TRBJ2-2	CASSQDMQGFTGELFF	TGCGCCAGCAGCCAAGATATGCAGGGATTCACCGGGGAGCTGTTTTTT
.	.	TRBV5-4	TRBJ2-3	CASSFQNRVTDTQYF	TGTGCCAGCAGCTTCCAGAACAGGGTCACAGATACGCAGTATTTT
.	.	TRBV18	TRBJ1-2	CASSPVGPVDYGYTF	TGTGCCAGCTCACCGGTTGGCCCTGTGGACTATGGCTACACCTTC
TRBD1	once	TRBV19	TRBJ1-3	CASSMPRNRGTIYF	TGTGCCAGTAGTATGCCGCGGAACAGGGGCACCATATATTTT
TRBD1	once	TRBV5-5	TRBJ1-4	CASSLPGQGYEKLFF	TGTGCCAGCAGCTTGCCGGGACAGGGGTATGAAAAACTGTTTTTT
TRBD1	.	TRBV19	TRBJ1-1	CASSQRLGTDNTEAFF	TGTGCCAGTAGTCAAAGACTCGGGACAGACAACACTGAAGCTTTCTTT